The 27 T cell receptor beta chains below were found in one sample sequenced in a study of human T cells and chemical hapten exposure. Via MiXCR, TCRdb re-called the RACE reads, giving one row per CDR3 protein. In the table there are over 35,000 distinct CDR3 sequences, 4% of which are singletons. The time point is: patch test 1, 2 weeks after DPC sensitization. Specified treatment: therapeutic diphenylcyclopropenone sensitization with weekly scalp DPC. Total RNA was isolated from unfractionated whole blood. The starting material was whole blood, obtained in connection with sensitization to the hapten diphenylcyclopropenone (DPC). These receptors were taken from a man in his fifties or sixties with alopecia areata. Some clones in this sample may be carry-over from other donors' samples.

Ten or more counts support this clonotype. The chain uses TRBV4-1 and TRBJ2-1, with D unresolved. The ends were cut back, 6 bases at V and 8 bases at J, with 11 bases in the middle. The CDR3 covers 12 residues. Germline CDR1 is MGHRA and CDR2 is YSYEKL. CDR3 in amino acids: CASRSTRDEQFF. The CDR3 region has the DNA TGCGCCAGCAGAAGTACGCGAGATGAGCAGTTCTTC.

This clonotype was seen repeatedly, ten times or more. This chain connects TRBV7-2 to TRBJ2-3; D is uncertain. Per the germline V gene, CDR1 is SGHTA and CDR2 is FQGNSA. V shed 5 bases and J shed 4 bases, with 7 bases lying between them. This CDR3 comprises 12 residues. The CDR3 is CASSLNSDTQYF. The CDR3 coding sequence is TGTGCCAGCAGCCTTAACTCAGATACGCAGTATTTT. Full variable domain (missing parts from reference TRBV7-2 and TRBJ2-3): GAGVSQSPSNKVTEKGKDVELRCDPISGHTALYWYRQSLGQGLEFLIYFQGNSAPDKSGLPSDRFSAERTGGSVSTLTIQRTQQEDSAVYLCASSLNSDTQYFGPGTRLTVL.

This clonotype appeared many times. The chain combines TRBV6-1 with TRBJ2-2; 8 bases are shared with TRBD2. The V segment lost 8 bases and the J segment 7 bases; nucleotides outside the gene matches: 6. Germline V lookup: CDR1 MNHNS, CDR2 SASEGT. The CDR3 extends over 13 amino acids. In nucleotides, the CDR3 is TGTGCCAGCCGGCGGGGGGCCAGCGGGGAGCTGTTTTTT. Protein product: CASRRGASGELFF.

CDR3 nucleotides: TGTGCCAGTAGTGGGACTAGCGGGAGGTATCCGTTCTTC. This encodes CASSGTSGRYPFF. The chain carries TRBV19 and TRBJ2-1, with TRBD2 matching over 15 bases. The CDR3 consists of 13 residues. V lost 5 bases to trimming and J lost 15 bases; unmatched junction nucleotides: 5. The germline V gene has CDR1 LNHDA and CDR2 SQIVND (reference sequence).

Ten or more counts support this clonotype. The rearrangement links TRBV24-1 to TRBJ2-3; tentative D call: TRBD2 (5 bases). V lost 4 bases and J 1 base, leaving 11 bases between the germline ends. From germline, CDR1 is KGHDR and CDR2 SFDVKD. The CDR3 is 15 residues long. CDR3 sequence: CATSEAADRTDTQYF. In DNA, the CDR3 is TGTGCCACCAGTGAGGCAGCGGACCGCACAGATACGCAGTATTTT.

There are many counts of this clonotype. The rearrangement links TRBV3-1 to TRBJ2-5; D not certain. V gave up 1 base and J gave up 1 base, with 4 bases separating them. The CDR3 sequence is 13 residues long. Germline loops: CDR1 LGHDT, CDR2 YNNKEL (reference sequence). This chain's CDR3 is CASSQAGQETQYF. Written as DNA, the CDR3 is TGTGCCAGCAGCCAAGCTGGCCAAGAGACCCAGTACTTC.

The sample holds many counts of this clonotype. CDR3 coding DNA: TGCAGTGCTAGAGTTGCGGGAGAGGGGAACACCGGGGAGCTGTTTTTT. The encoded protein is CSARVAGEGNTGELFF. The chain carries TRBV20-1 and TRBJ2-2; 7 nucleotides line up with TRBD2. This CDR3 region has 16 residues. The germline V gene has CDR1 DFQATT and CDR2 SNEGSKA (reference sequence). After removal of 1 base from V and 1 base from J, the junction contained 6 bases not matched to a gene.

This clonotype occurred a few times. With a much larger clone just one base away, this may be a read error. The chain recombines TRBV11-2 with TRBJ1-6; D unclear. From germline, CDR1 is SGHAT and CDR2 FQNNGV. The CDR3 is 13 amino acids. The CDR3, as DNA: TGTGTCAGCACCGACACCATAAGTTCACCCCTCCACTTT. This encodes CVSTDTISSPLHF.

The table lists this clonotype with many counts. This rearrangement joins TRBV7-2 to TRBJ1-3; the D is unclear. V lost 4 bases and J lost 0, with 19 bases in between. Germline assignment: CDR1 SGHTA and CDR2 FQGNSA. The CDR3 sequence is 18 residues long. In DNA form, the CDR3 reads TGTGCCAGCAGCTCGGAGACGCCAGTTATACTCTCTGGAAACACCATATATTTT. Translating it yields CASSSETPVILSGNTIYF.

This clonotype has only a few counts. The CDR3 nucleotides read TGTGCCAGCAGTTACTTCACAGGGGTTGCAAATGAAAAACTGTTTTTT. Its protein is CASSYFTGVANEKLFF. The chain couples TRBV6-6 to TRBJ1-4; 7 bases are a match to TRBD1. Unmatched junction bases numbered 7, after V lost 1 base and J lost 5 bases. This CDR3 spans 16 amino acids. Germline-derived CDR1 and CDR2 are MNHNY and SVGAGI (reference sequence).

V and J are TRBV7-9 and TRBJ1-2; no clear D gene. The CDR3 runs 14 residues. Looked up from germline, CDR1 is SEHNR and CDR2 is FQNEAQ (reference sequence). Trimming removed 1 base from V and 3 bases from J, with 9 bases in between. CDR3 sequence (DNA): TGTGCCAGCAGCTTAGTTCTGGAAGACTATGGCTACACCTTC. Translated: CASSLVLEDYGYTF.

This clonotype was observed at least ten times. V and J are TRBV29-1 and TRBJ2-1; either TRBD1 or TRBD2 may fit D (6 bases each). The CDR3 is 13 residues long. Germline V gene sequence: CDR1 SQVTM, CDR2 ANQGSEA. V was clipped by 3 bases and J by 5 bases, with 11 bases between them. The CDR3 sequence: CSVDRGRDNEQFF. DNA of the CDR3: TGCAGCGTTGATCGGGGGCGCGACAATGAGCAGTTCTTC.

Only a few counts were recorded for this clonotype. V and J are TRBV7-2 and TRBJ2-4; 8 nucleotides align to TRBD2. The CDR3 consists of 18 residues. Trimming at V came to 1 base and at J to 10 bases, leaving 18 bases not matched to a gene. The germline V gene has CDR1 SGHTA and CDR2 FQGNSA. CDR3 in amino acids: CASSLVASGPPGREIQYF. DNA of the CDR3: TGTGCCAGCAGCTTAGTGGCTAGCGGGCCGCCTGGCCGAGAGATTCAGTACTTC.

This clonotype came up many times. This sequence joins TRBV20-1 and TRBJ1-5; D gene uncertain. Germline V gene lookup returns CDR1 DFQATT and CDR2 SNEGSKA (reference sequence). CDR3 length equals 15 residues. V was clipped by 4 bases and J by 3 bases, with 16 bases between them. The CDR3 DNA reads TGCAGTGCTAAGGGCGGATCCAGGAACAATCAGCCCCAGCATTTT. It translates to CSAKGGSRNNQPQHF.

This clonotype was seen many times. The CDR3 reads CSANTPGQGNDGYTF. CDR3 bases: TGCAGTGCTAATACTCCGGGACAGGGAAACGATGGCTACACCTTC. The chain employs TRBV20-1 and TRBJ1-2; 9 bases are a match to TRBD1. The CDR3 runs 15 residues. J gave up 6 bases and V 4 bases, and 12 bases lay outside the gene matches. The germline V gene encodes CDR1 DFQATT and CDR2 SNEGSKA (reference sequence).

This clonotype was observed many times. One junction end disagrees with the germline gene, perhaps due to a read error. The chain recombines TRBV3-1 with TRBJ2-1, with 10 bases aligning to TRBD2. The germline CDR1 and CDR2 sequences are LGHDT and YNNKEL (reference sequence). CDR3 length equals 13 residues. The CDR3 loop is CASSQGQGLAGVF. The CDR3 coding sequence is TGTGCCAGCAGCCAAGGTCAGGGCCTAGCGGGAGTCTTC.

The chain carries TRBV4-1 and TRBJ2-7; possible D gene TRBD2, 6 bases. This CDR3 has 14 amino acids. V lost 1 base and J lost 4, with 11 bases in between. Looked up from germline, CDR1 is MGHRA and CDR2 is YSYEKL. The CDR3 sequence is CASSQGPGRYEQYF. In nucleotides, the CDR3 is TGCGCCAGCAGCCAAGGCCCCGGGAGATACGAGCAGTACTTC.

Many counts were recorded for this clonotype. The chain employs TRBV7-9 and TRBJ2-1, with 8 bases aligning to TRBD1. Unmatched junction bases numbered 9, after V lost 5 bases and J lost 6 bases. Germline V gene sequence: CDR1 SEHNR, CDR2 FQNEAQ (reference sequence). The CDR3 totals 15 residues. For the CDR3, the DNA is TGTGCCAGCAGCCCTCAGGGGGCCGAGGGCAATGAGCAGTTCTTC. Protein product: CASSPQGAEGNEQFF. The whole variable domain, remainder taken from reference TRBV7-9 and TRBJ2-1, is DTGVSQNPRHKITKRGQNVTFRCDPISEHNRLYWYRQTLGQGPEFLTYFQNEAQLEKSRLLSDRFSAERPKGSFSTLEIQRTEQGDSAMYLCASSPQGAEGNEQFFGPGTRLTVL.

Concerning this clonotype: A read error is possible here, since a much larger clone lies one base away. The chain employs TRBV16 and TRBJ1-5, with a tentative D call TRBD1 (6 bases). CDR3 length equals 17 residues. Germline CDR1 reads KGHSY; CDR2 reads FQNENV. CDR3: CVSSPLSGHTRNQPQHF. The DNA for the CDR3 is TGTGTCAGCAGCCCACTATCGGGACATACTCGCAATCAGCCCCAGCATTTT.

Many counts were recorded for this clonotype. As DNA, the CDR3 is TGCGCCAGCAGTTGGACAGGCACTGAAGCTTTCTTT. Protein: CASSWTGTEAFF. The V gene is TRBV5-1, the J gene TRBJ1-1; the match to TRBD1 covers 7 bases. The CDR3 has 12 residues. Trimming cost V 5 bases and J 4 bases; bases outside gene matches: 2. Germline CDR1 and CDR2: SGHRS and YFSETQ. The full variable domain, its missing parts supplied by reference TRBV5-1 and TRBJ1-1, is KAGVTQTPRYLIKTRGQQVTLSCSPISGHRSVSWYQQTPGQGLQFLFEYFSETQRNKGNFPGRFSGRQFSNSRSEMNVSTLELGDSALYLCASSWTGTEAFFGQGTRLTVV.

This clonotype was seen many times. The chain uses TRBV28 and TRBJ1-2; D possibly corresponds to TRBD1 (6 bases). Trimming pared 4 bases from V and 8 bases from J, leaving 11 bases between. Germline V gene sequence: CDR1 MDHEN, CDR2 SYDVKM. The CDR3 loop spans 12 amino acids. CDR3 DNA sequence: TGTGCCAGCAGTTCCCGGACAGACGGCTACACCTTC. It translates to CASSSRTDGYTF.

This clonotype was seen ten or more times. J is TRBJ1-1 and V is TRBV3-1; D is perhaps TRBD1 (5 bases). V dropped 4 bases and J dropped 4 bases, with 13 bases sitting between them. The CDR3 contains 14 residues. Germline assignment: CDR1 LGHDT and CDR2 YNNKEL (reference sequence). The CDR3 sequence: CASSPQGVGTEAFF. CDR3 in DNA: TGTGCCAGCAGCCCCCAAGGGGTGGGCACTGAAGCTTTCTTT.

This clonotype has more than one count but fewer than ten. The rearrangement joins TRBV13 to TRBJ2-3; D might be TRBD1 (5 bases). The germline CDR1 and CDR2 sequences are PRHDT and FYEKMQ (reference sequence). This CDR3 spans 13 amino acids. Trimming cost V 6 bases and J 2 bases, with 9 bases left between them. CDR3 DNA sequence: TGTGCCAGCAGGGAGACAGTCACAGATACGCAGTATTTT. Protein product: CASRETVTDTQYF. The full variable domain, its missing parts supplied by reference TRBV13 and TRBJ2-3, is AAGVIQSPRHLIKEKRETATLKCYPIPRHDTVYWYQQGPGQDPQFLISFYEKMQSDKGSIPDRFSAQQFSDYHSELNMSSLELGDSALYFCASRETVTDTQYFGPGTRLTVL.

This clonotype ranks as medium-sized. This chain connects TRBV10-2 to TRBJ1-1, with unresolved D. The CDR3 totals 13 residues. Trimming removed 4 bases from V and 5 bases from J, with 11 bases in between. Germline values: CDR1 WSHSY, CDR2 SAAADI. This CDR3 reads CASSGYLGTEAFF. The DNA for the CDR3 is TGCGCCAGCAGTGGCTACTTGGGGACTGAAGCTTTCTTT.

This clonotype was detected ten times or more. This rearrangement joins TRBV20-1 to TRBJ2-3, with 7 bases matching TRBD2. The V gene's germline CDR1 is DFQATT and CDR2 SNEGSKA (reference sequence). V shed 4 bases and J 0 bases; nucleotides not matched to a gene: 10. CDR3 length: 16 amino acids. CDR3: CSANNRLAISTDTQYF. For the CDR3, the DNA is TGCAGTGCTAATAACCGACTAGCCATCAGCACAGATACGCAGTATTTT.

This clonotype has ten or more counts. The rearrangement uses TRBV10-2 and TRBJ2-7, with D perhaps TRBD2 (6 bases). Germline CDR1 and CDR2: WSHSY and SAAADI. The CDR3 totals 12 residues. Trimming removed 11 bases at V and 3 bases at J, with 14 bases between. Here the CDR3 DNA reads TGCGCCGTAGTACGGGAGAACTACGAGCAGTACTTC. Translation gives CAVVRENYEQYF.

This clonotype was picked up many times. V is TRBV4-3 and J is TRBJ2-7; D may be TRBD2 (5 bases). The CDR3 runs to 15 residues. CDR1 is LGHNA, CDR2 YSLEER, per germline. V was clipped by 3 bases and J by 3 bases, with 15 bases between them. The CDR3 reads CASSQSNTGYYEQYF. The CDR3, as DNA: TGCGCCAGCAGCCAGAGTAATACGGGATACTACGAGCAGTACTTC.